This T cell receptor beta chain was recorded in a study of immune cell composition in non-small cell lung cancer. Study findings and constraints: TIL tumour reactivity correlated with maximal tumour-associated clone frequency in adenocarcinoma.

V dropped 6 bases and J dropped 2 bases, with 10 bases sitting between them. The CDR3 covers 13 residues. CDR1 and CDR2 from the germline V gene are LNHDA and SQIVND (reference sequence). As concerns this clone: Antigen: not known.

Clones were read by immunoSEQ multiplex PCR, and TCRdb kept only the in-frame ones, dropping some. The sample lists thousands of clones; under 85% were seen once. Template was genomic DNA from frozen, unsorted single-cell suspensions. The clonotype was recovered from a human donor with non-small cell lung cancer. Sequencing used lung tumor tissue. The chain is built from TRBV19 and TRBJ2-5; D not resolved. CDR3 in DNA: TGTGCCAGTAGGTCGACGGGTCAAGAGACCCAGTACTTC. Translated: CASRSTGQETQYF. The full variable domain, rest sourced from reference TRBV19 and TRBJ2-5, is DGGITQSPKYLFRKEGQNVTLSCEQNLNHDAMYWYRQDPGQGLRLIYYSQIVNDFQKGDIAEGYSVSREKKESFPLTVTSAQKNPTAFYLCASRSTGQETQYFGPGTRLLVL.